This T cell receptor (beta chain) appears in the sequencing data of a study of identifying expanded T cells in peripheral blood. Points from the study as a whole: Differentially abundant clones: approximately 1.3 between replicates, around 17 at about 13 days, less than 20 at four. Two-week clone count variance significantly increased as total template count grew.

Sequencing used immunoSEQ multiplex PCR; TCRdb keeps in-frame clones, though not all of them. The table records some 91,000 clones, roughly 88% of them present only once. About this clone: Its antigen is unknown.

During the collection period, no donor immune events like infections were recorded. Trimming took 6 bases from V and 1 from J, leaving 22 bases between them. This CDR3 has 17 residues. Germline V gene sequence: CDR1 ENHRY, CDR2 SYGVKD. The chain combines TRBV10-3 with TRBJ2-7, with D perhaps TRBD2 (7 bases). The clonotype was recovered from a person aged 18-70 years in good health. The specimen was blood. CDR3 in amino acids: CAISSARGGGPSYEQYF. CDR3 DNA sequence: TGTGCCATCAGCTCCGCTCGGGGAGGGGGGCCTTCCTACGAGCAGTACTTC.